This T cell receptor beta chain was captured in a study of blood T cell repertoires in COVID-19. Study at large: Acute and convalescent COVID-19 specimens originated in the United States, Italy and Spain. From T cells, B-cell-depleted T cells, or PBMCs came the material, which was cDNA or gDNA.

Germline V gene data show CDR1 as MDHEN and CDR2 as SYDVKM. The CDR3 totals 14 residues. After removal of 5 bases from V and 3 bases from J, the junction contained 3 bases not matched to a gene. Authors' methods: Quantification of nucleated cells was approximated via reference gene primer amplification. The repertoire was sequenced with immunoSEQ multiplex PCR; TCRdb's copy has only in-frame clones and lacks some. That table is the source of V, J and clone size, and D and trimming were worked out from the DNA. The sample yields some 250,000 clones, approximately 88% seen once. This TCR was sampled from a human donor in a cohort sampled during active COVID-19. This chain connects TRBV28 to TRBJ2-7; TRBD2 matches 11 bases. Sequenced sample: peripheral blood. The CDR3 spells CASSPTSGNYEQYF. DNA of the CDR3: TGTGCCAGCAGTCCGACTAGCGGGAACTACGAGCAGTACTTC.